This T cell receptor (beta chain) was obtained from a study of control samples from healthy donors and cancer patients. This CDR3 contains 16 residues. Trimming at V came to 0 bases and at J to 1 base, leaving 4 bases not matched to a gene. Germline lookup yields CDR1 SGDLS and CDR2 YYNGEE. Sequencing was performed with immunoSEQ multiplex PCR; in TCRdb, only in-frame clones are kept and a portion is missing. The sample has 75,000 to 95,000 clones, around nine tenths seen once; the top ten hold roughly a tenth. This sequence originates from a woman in her forties or fifties with colorectal cancer. The sample was PBMCs. This rearrangement joins TRBV9 to TRBJ2-5; 9 nucleotides agree with TRBD2. Here the CDR3 reads CASSVGASGVQETQYF. CDR3 in DNA: TGTGCCAGCAGCGTAGGGGCTAGCGGGGTCCAAGAGACCCAGTACTTC.